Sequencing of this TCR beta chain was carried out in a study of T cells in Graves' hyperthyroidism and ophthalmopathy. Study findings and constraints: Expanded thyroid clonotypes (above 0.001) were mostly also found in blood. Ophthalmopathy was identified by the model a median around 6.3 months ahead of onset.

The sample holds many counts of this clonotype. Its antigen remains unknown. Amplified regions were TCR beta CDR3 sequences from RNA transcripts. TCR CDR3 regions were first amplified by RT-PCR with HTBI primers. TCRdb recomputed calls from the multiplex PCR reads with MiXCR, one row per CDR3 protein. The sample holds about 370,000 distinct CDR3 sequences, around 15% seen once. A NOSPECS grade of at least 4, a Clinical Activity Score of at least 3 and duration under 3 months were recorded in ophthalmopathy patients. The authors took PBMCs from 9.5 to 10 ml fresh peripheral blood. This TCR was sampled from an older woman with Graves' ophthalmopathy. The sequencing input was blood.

For the CDR3, the DNA is TGCAGTGCTAGACGGCACGCGAACACTGAAGCTTTCTTT. Its protein is CSARRHANTEAFF. V gene TRBV20-1 combines with J gene TRBJ1-1; no clear D gene. With 2 bases removed from V and 1 base from J, the gap between germline ends came to 8 bases. CDR1 and CDR2 from the germline V gene are DFQATT and SNEGSKA (reference sequence). The CDR3 has 13 residues.